This TCR beta chain was sequenced during a study of blood T cell repertoires in COVID-19. Turning to the study itself: The study drew acute and convalescent COVID-19 samples from the United States, Italy and Spain. From T cells, B-cell-depleted T cells, or PBMCs came the material, which was cDNA or gDNA.

Authors' methods: Nucleated cell counts were estimated from reference gene primer amplification. Here immunoSEQ multiplex PCR was the method, and the copy in TCRdb shows in-frame clones only, minus some. V and J calls and clone size are copied from that table; D and trimming were computed from the DNA. The sample shows over 200,000 clones, around four fifths of them seen only once. The TCR comes from a woman between 45 and 60 years old with active or convalescent COVID-19. The sample comprised peripheral blood.

CDR3 loop: CASSQRRDRGLSEQYF. The CDR3, as DNA: TGTGCCAGCAGCCAAAGACGGGACAGGGGCCTCTCTGAGCAGTACTTC. This chain uses TRBV3-1 (or the pseudogene TRBV3-2) with TRBJ2-7, with 10 bases identical to TRBD1. The trim removed 2 bases at V and 7 bases at J, leaving 11 bases unmatched. Germline V lookup: CDR1 LGHDT, CDR2 YNNKEL (reference sequence). The CDR3 is 16 amino acids.